These T cell receptor beta chains were read from a single sample in a study of blood T cell repertoires in COVID-19. Here immunoSEQ multiplex PCR was the method, and the copy in TCRdb shows in-frame clones only, minus some. The sample shows approximately 380,000 clones, 75% to 90% of them seen only once. Sequenced: peripheral blood. These receptors all stem from a woman between 18 and 30 years old with acute or convalescent COVID-19. The CDR3 runs from the conserved cysteine through the conserved F or W. The D gene is left open where the match is weak. The size entry is marked missing in some rows and otherwise reads once, few, many or a size class.

v_gene	j_gene	d_gene	abundance	CDR3aa	CDR3nt
TRBV19	TRBJ1-5	TRBD1	.	CASNPEKGGSSQPQHF	TGTGCCAGTAACCCTGAGAAAGGGGGCTCTAGTCAGCCCCAGCATTTT
TRBV2	TRBJ1-2	TRBD1	.	CASSEENRGTNYGYTF	TGTGCCAGCAGTGAAGAGAACAGGGGGACCAACTATGGCTACACCTTC
TRBV19	TRBJ2-7	.	.	CASSIGGTHYEQYF	TGTGCCAGTAGTATAGGCGGGACCCACTACGAGCAGTACTTC
TRBV9	TRBJ1-2	TRBD1	.	CASSSRQGPNYGYTF	TGTGCCAGCAGCTCAAGACAGGGCCCTAACTATGGCTACACCTTC
TRBV19	TRBJ2-2	TRBD1	.	CASSTRTGLTGELFF	TGTGCCAGTAGTACACGGACAGGGCTTACCGGGGAGCTGTTTTTT
TRBV2	TRBJ1-1	.	.	CASVGGTEAFF	TGTGCCAGTGTCGGGGGCACTGAAGCTTTCTTT
TRBV6-5	TRBJ1-1	TRBD1	.	CASRQGAQGEAFF	TGTGCCAGCAGGCAGGGGGCGCAAGGTGAAGCTTTCTTT
TRBV9	TRBJ1-6	.	.	CASSVEGGNSPLHF	TGTGCCAGCAGCGTAGAGGGGGGGAATTCACCCCTCCACTTT
TRBV27	TRBJ2-1	TRBD1	.	CASKLRTGEEGEQFF	TGTGCCAGCAAATTAAGGACAGGGGAGGAGGGTGAGCAGTTCTTC
TRBV6-1	TRBJ2-7	TRBD1	.	CASSDHSGTGTYEQYF	TGTGCCAGCAGTGACCACTCCGGGACAGGGACCTACGAGCAGTACTTC
TRBV19	TRBJ1-2	TRBD1	.	CASSISGQGNYGYTF	TGTGCCAGTAGTATATCGGGACAGGGGAACTATGGCTACACCTTC
TRBV4-2	TRBJ1-1	.	.	CASSQDVRAVNTEAFF	TGTGCCAGCAGCCAAGATGTCAGGGCTGTGAACACTGAAGCTTTCTTT
TRBV28	TRBJ1-1	.	.	CAFRGAGTEAFF	TGTGCCTTCCGGGGGGCTGGCACTGAAGCTTTCTTT
TRBV2	TRBJ1-2	.	.	CASSEATTVLNYGYTF	TGTGCCAGCAGTGAAGCCACGACAGTTCTGAACTATGGCTACACCTTC
TRBV13	TRBJ1-5	.	.	CASSLGAQPQHF	TGTGCCAGCAGCTTAGGGGCTCAGCCCCAGCATTTT
TRBV10-2	TRBJ2-1	TRBD1	few	CASTDRAGNEQFF	TGCGCCAGCACGGACAGGGCGGGCAATGAGCAGTTCTTC
TRBV5-6	TRBJ1-3	TRBD1	once	CASSLAAPGGGGNTIYF	TGTGCCAGCAGCTTGGCAGCCCCGGGAGGGGGCGGAAACACCATATATTTT
TRBV3-1/TRBV3-2	TRBJ1-6	.	.	CASSRGPGAQSSYNSPLHF	TGTGCCAGCAGCCGAGGTCCAGGGGCGCAAAGCTCCTATAATTCACCCCTCCACTTT
TRBV10-2	TRBJ1-1	.	few	CASSRGTNTEAFF	TGCGCCAGCAGCAGGGGTACGAACACTGAAGCTTTCTTT
TRBV13	TRBJ2-5	TRBD2	.	CASSLKTSGGETQYF	TGTGCCAGCAGCCTAAAGACTAGCGGGGGAGAGACCCAGTACTTC
TRBV6-6	TRBJ2-7	.	.	CASSYVLAGSYEQYF	TGTGCCAGCAGTTACGTCCTAGCCGGGTCCTACGAGCAGTACTTC
TRBV7-8	TRBJ1-5	TRBD1	many	CASSLDRGHQPQHF	TGTGCCAGCAGCTTAGACAGGGGGCACCAGCCCCAGCATTTT
TRBV2	TRBJ2-3	TRBD2	.	CASIPGLGGTDTQYF	TGTGCCAGCATCCCGGGACTAGGGGGCACAGATACGCAGTATTTT
TRBV4-1	TRBJ2-1	TRBD2	.	CASRLAGGRNEQFF	TGCGCCAGCAGACTAGCGGGGGGCCGGAATGAGCAGTTCTTC
TRBV6-5	TRBJ2-7	.	once	CASSSFAGSSHEQYF	TGTGCCAGCAGTAGCTTTGCGGGAAGTTCCCACGAGCAGTACTTC
TRBV29-1	TRBJ2-7	TRBD2	.	CSVGGAGGTYEQYF	TGCAGCGTTGGGGGGGCGGGGGGGACCTACGAGCAGTACTTC
TRBV5-4	TRBJ2-1	TRBD1	.	CASSRTGGWNEQFF	TGTGCCAGCAGCCGAACAGGGGGATGGAATGAGCAGTTCTTC
TRBV28	TRBJ1-5	.	few	CASSERKFYQPQHF	TGTGCCAGCAGTGAGAGGAAGTTCTATCAGCCCCAGCATTTT
TRBV28	TRBJ2-7	TRBD1	.	CASSRTGDTYEQYF	TGTGCCAGCAGTCGGACAGGTGACACCTACGAGCAGTACTTC
TRBV3-1/TRBV3-2	TRBJ2-2	TRBD1	.	CASSQDQFVIGQGAAGELFF	TGTGCCAGCAGCCAAGATCAATTTGTTATAGGACAGGGGGCGGCCGGGGAGCTGTTTTTT
TRBV19	TRBJ1-6	.	few	CASNRGSYNSPLHF	TGTGCCAGTAACCGGGGATCCTATAATTCACCCCTCCACTTT
TRBV4-1	TRBJ2-7	.	.	CASSQDAGVYEQYF	TGCGCCAGCAGCCAAGATGCAGGGGTATACGAGCAGTACTTC
TRBV29-1	TRBJ1-1	TRBD1	.	CSVEWPGGFTEAFF	TGCAGCGTTGAGTGGCCAGGGGGTTTCACTGAAGCTTTCTTT